The sequence of this TCR beta chain was determined in a study of CD8 T cells in ankylosing spondylitis. The CDR3 runs to 15 residues. The germline CDR1 and CDR2 sequences are SGHRS and YFSETQ. Trimming at V came to 4 bases and at J to 4 bases, leaving 1 base not matched to a gene. Study-wide findings and caveats: In ankylosing spondylitis patients, matched synovial fluid reportedly showed significant enrichment of disease-linked clones.

Construction of TCR beta libraries was performed using quantitative 5'-RACE with molecular barcodes. TCRdb redid the calling of the 5' RACE reads with MiXCR, one entry per CDR3 protein. The sample has approximately 200,000 distinct CDR3 sequences, 10% to 15% seen once. This clonotype has a handful of counts. What it binds is unknown. This sequence was found in a female donor with ankylosing spondylitis or in good health (not recorded which). Sequenced sample: blood, either unsorted or a sorted T cell fraction (not recorded which). The chain joins TRBV5-1 to TRBJ2-3, with TRBD2 matching 15 bases. The DNA for the CDR3 is TGCGCCAGCAGCGGACTAGCGGGAGGGTCAGATACGCAGTATTTT. This translates into CASSGLAGGSDTQYF.